This T cell receptor (beta chain) was sequenced in a study of shared clonotypes between healthy human individuals. For the study at large: CD4 naive and memory got three plates each, CD8 naive two, CD8 memory one. General study results and limits: Sequencing depth was expected to affect clonotype sharing among donors.

The deep-level immunoSEQ assay was used. Genomic DNA of each subset was evenly split across several immunoSEQ plates. TCRdb's copy holds only in-frame clones and misses some; the assay was immunoSEQ multiplex PCR. The sample has hundreds of thousands of clones, about 96% seen once; the top ten hold about 0.12%. CD8 cells classed as naive were CD45RO-negative and positively selected for CCR7, excluding terminally differentiated effector memory CD45RA+ cells. The V gene's germline CDR1 is MGHRA and CDR2 YSYEKL. Trimming pared 1 base from V and 4 bases from J, leaving 6 bases between. The CDR3 length is 13 residues. Notes on this clone: Its specificity is unknown.

V usage is TRBV4-1 and J usage is TRBJ2-3; no clear D. Sequences were obtained from naive CD8+ T cells sorted from blood. This sequence originates from a woman aged 25 to 39 in good health. The CDR3: CASSQVGPDTQYF. The CDR3 DNA sequence: TGCGCCAGCAGCCAAGTGGGTCCAGATACGCAGTATTTT.